The 5 T cell receptor beta chains reported below all come from one sample, sequenced in a study of metastatic and nonmetastatic thyroid tumors. Through MiXCR, TCRdb re-clonotyped the PCR reads. The sample holds about 20,000 clones, 15% to 18% seen once. All patients reached thyroid surgery having received no treatment beforehand. Sequenced material: blood. These receptors all come from a female donor with papillary thyroid cancer or a benign thyroid nodule (not recorded which). Some clones in this sample may be carry-over from other donors' samples.

This clone was seen ten or more times. The rearrangement uses TRBV12-3 or TRBV12-4 and TRBJ2-2, with TRBD2 matching over 8 bases. This CDR3 region has 15 residues. The trim removed 3 bases at V and 7 bases at J, leaving 7 bases unmatched. CDR3 amino acids: CASSFRGGWDGELFF. CDR3 nucleotide sequence: TGTGCCAGCAGTTTCCGGGGGGGCTGGGACGGGGAGCTGTTTTTT.

This clone is medium-sized by share. The chain couples TRBV6-1 to TRBJ2-2; perhaps D is TRBD1 or TRBD2 (7 bases each). V lost 11 bases, J lost 7 bases, and 17 bases lay in between. Per germline, CDR1 MNHNS and CDR2 SASEGT. This CDR3 is 13 amino acids long. In DNA, the CDR3 is TGTGCCGGGGGCAGGGGGGGTGACGGGGAGCTGTTTTTT. Residues: CAGGRGGDGELFF.

V is TRBV20-1 and J is TRBJ2-2, with TRBD2 matching over 12 bases. J was trimmed by 6 bases and V by 1 base; bases with no gene match: 12. Germline V CDR1 and CDR2: DFQATT, SNEGSKA (reference sequence). This CDR3 contains 18 residues. The CDR3 here is CSARVASGRAELAGELFF. The CDR3 nucleotides are TGCAGTGCTAGAGTAGCTAGCGGGAGGGCCGAGCTCGCCGGGGAGCTGTTTTTT.

This clone was picked up many times. The chain employs TRBV12-3 or TRBV12-4 and TRBJ2-1; 9 positions match TRBD2. The CDR3 length is 14 residues. With V trimmed by 3 bases and J by 6 bases, 3 bases remained unmatched. The CDR3 DNA sequence: TGTGCCAGCAGTTTTGGGACTAGCCCCAATGAGCAGTTCTTC. Translation: CASSFGTSPNEQFF.

This clone was observed at least ten times. This rearrangement joins TRBV7-9 to TRBJ2-5; 7 bases fit TRBD2. This CDR3 has 15 amino acids. V dropped 5 bases and J dropped 5; count of bases not matched to a gene: 11. The V gene's germline CDR1 is SEHNR and CDR2 FQNEAQ (reference sequence). CDR3 sequence (DNA): TGTGCCAGCAGCGACGGGGGGATCGGAGGGGAGACCCAGTACTTC. Its translation is CASSDGGIGGETQYF. The complete variable domain, with remaining parts taken from reference TRBV7-9 and TRBJ2-5, reads DTGVSQNPRHKITKRGQNVTFRCDPISEHNRLYWYRQTLGQGPEFLTYFQNEAQLEKSRLLSDRFSAERPKGSFSTLEIQRTEQGDSAMYLCASSDGGIGGETQYFGPGTRLLVL.